These 17 T cell receptor beta chains came from one sample sequenced in a study of tissue T cells after allogeneic stem cell transplantation. This table comes from immunoSEQ multiplex PCR, and its TCRdb copy is limited to in-frame clones, with some not included. The sample has about 22,000 clones, just under 75% seen once. The sample comprised spleen. The receptors derive from a female BALB/c mouse in good health. This strain's MHC haplotype is H2-d.

Details on this clone: Mouse names are used for the genes. The read stops 1 residue short of the end of the CDR3; the missing end is completed from the germline J gene. This sequence joins TRBV5 and TRBJ2-1; 8 bases agree with TRBD2. The CDR3 extends over 15 amino acids. The junction had 1 base not matched to a gene; V was cut back by 0 bases and J by 3 bases. Germline-derived CDR1 and CDR2 are LGHNA and YNLKQL (reference sequence). The CDR3 is CASSQDLGGYAEQFF. CDR3 DNA, as far as it was read: TGTGCCAGCAGCCAAGACCTGGGGGGCTATGCTGAGCAGTTC.

Comments on this clone: The genes and germline here are from mouse. The read halts 1 residue ahead of the CDR3 end, with the missing end drawn from the germline J gene. The chain is built from TRBV19 and TRBJ2-7; 7 nucleotides line up with TRBD1. The CDR3 runs 14 residues. V trimming: 1 base; J trimming: 0 bases; junction bases outside the gene matches: 1. From germline, CDR1 is FNHDT and CDR2 SITEND (reference sequence). The CDR3 reads CASSIRDSSYEQYF. The DNA read from the CDR3 is TGTGCCAGCAGTATAAGGGACAGCTCCTATGAACAGTAC.

This clone was recorded once. Mouse gene names and germline throughout. The read stops 1 residue short of the end of the CDR3; the missing end is completed from the germline J gene. Other DNA sequences within the sample encode an identical CDR3. The chain is built from TRBV5 and TRBJ2-3; D gene unclear. CDR3 length: 15 residues. Germline-derived CDR1 and CDR2 are LGHNA and YNLKQL (reference sequence). Trimming stripped 0 bases from V and 0 bases from J, with 7 bases between. The CDR3 loop is CASSQDPSSAETLYF. CDR3 bases read: TGTGCCAGCAGCCAAGATCCATCTAGTGCAGAAACGCTGTAT.

Worth noting for this clone: Gene names and germline refer to mouse. The read finishes 1 residue shy of the CDR3 end, and the germline J gene is used to complete it. The J gene is TRBJ2-5, the V gene TRBV13-1, with 9 bases fitting TRBD1. V trimming: 4 bases; J trimming: 3 bases; junction bases outside the gene matches: 3. CDR3 length equals 14 residues. The germline V gene has CDR1 NSHNY and CDR2 SYGAGN. The chain's CDR3 is CASSTGGGQDTQYF. Incomplete CDR3 DNA: TGTGCCAGCAGTACAGGGGGCGGGCAAGACACCCAGTAC.

In regard to this clone: Mouse names are used for the genes. Sequencing ends 1 residue short of the CDR3 end; the germline J gene provides the rest. V gene TRBV29 combines with J gene TRBJ1-5, with TRBD1 matching over 9 bases. The CDR3 consists of 14 residues. Germline V gene data show CDR1 as MSHET and CDR2 as SYDVDS. The junction had 4 bases not matched to a gene; V was cut back by 5 bases and J by 5 bases. CDR3 DNA (partial): TGTGCTAGCAGTCCGGGACAGGGACACCAGGCTCCGCTT. Translating it yields CASSPGQGHQAPL. The whole CDR3 protein reads CASSPGQGHQAPLF.

Notes on this clone: Gene names denote mouse genes. The CDR3 spells CASSQELGSNTGQLYF. The CDR3 DNA, read in part, is TGTGCCAGCAGCCAAGAGCTGGGGTCAAACACCGGGCAGCTCTAC. The gene calls are TRBV5 and TRBJ2-2; tentatively, D is TRBD2 (6 bases). The read ends 1 residue shy of where the CDR3 ends; the end is completed using the germline J gene. Germline lookup yields CDR1 LGHNA and CDR2 YNLKQL (reference sequence). The CDR3 covers 16 residues. The germline V and J ends were trimmed by 0 bases and 0 bases, with 8 bases remaining between them.

This clone was detected once. Gene names are the mouse ones. Sequencing ends 1 residue short of the CDR3 end; the germline J gene provides the rest. The J gene is TRBJ2-3, the V gene TRBV29; D unclear. The CDR3 is made up of 11 amino acids. Germline loops: CDR1 MSHET, CDR2 SYDVDS. Trimming left V 4 bases short and J 3 bases short, with 2 bases between. The DNA read from the CDR3 is TGTGCTAGCAGTTCGGCAGAAACGCTGTAT. Protein product: CASSSAETLY. The entire CDR3 sequence reads CASSSAETLYF.

This clone was found a few times. Gene labels here are mouse ones. The missing CDR3 end, 1 residue past where the read stops, is filled in from the germline J gene. The genes are TRBV14 and TRBJ2-7; 8 bases fit TRBD2. The CDR3 covers 14 residues. In germline, CDR1 is SGHDT, CDR2 FRDEAV. J was trimmed by 0 bases and V by 5 bases; bases with no gene match: 4. CDR3 residues: CASSRLGFSYEQYF. CDR3 bases read: TGTGCCAGCAGCAGACTGGGGTTCTCCTATGAACAGTAC.

About this clone itself: Gene names follow the mouse nomenclature. The CDR3 goes on 1 residue after the read ends, and that part is filled in from the germline J gene. The V call is TRBV29, the J call TRBJ2-4, with TRBD2 matching over 9 bases. V was pared by 2 bases and J by 3 bases, with 6 bases of the junction left unmatched. In germline, CDR1 is MSHET, CDR2 SYDVDS. CDR3 length: 16 amino acids. This CDR3 reads CASSLRVGGRQNTLYF. The DNA read from the CDR3 is TGTGCTAGCAGTTTAAGGGTGGGGGGGCGCCAAAACACCTTGTAC.

This clone was recorded once. Mouse gene names and germline throughout. Sequencing ends 1 residue short of the CDR3 end; the germline J gene provides the rest. The V call is TRBV20, the J call TRBJ2-5, with 7 nucleotides matching TRBD1. V lost 0 bases, J lost 2 bases, and 5 bases stayed unmatched. Germline CDR1 is GFQATS and CDR2 is STVNSAI. The CDR3 is made up of 15 amino acids. Partial CDR3 DNA: TGTGGTGCTAGGGATCATAGACAGGGCCAAGACACCCAGTAC. It yields the protein CGARDHRQGQDTQY. The whole CDR3 region reads CGARDHRQGQDTQYF.

This clone came up a few times. Genes and germline come from the mouse. With the read ending 1 residue before the CDR3 end, the germline J gene is used to fill in that end. This chain uses TRBV29 with TRBJ1-4, with 7 bases aligning to TRBD1. The CDR3 is 13 residues long. In germline, CDR1 is MSHET, CDR2 SYDVDS. The V and J ends lost 6 bases and 2 bases, in that order; junction bases with no gene match: 0. The covered CDR3 bases are TGTGCTAGCAGGACAGGGTCCAACGAAAGATTATTT. It is translated as CASRTGSNERLF. The entire CDR3 reads CASRTGSNERLFF. Using reference TRBV29 and TRBJ1-4 for the parts outside the CDR3, the full variable domain is DMKVTQMPRYLIKRMGENVLLECGQDMSHETMYWYRQDPGLGLQLIYISYDVDSNSEGDIPKGYRVSRKKREHFSLILDSAKTNQTSVYFCASRTGSNERLFFGHGTKLSVL.

The sample holds a few counts of this clone. Each gene name is a mouse one. With the read ending 1 residue before the CDR3 end, the germline J gene is used to fill in that end. V gene TRBV2 combines with J gene TRBJ1-5; no firm D call. Per the germline V gene, CDR1 is LGHNA and CDR2 is YSYQKL. The V end lost 2 bases, the J end lost 0 bases, and 5 bases lay between the germline ends. The CDR3 spans 14 residues. The part of the CDR3 DNA that was read is TGTGCCAGCAGCCAACCAGATAACAACCAGGCTCCGCTT. Translation: CASSQPDNNQAPL. The entire CDR3 protein reads CASSQPDNNQAPLF.

Regarding this clone: Mouse names are used for the genes. The read finishes 1 residue shy of the CDR3 end, and the germline J gene is used to complete it. This chain uses TRBV20 with TRBJ2-7, with 10 positions matching TRBD2. The germline CDR1 and CDR2 sequences are GFQATS and STVNSAI. V shed 3 bases and J 5 bases; nucleotides not matched to a gene: 7. The CDR3 covers 14 residues. This chain's CDR3 is CGARWTGGEDEQYF. The DNA read from the CDR3 is TGTGGTGCTAGATGGACTGGGGGTGAGGATGAACAGTAC. The whole variable domain, remainder taken from reference TRBV20 and TRBJ2-7, is GALVYQYPRRTICKSGTSMRMECQAVGFQATSVAWYRQSPQKTFELIALSTVNSAIKYEQNFTQEKFPISHPNLSFSSMTVLNAYLEDRGLYLCGARWTGGEDEQYFGPGTRLTVL.

As concerns this clone: Genes and germline come from the mouse. Read sequence stops 1 residue before the CDR3 end, and the germline J gene provides the missing end. The chain carries TRBV1 and TRBJ1-1; TRBD1 aligns across 7 bases. The CDR3 is made up of 13 amino acids. Germline V gene data show CDR1 as NSQYPW and CDR2 as LRSPGD (reference sequence). Germline trimming cut 1 base from V and 4 bases from J; bases unmatched to any gene: 0. CDR3 DNA, as far as it was read: TGCACCTGCAGTGCAGGGGACAGCACAGAAGTCTTC. This gives the protein CTCSAGDSTEVF. The entire CDR3 is CTCSAGDSTEVFF.

Details on this clone: Germline and genes: mouse. Sequencing ends 1 residue short of the CDR3 end; the germline J gene provides the rest. The chain is built from TRBV13-2 and TRBJ1-4; D uncertain. CDR3 size: 13 residues. CDR1 NNHNN and CDR2 SYGAGS come from the germline V gene (reference sequence). Between the trimmed V and J ends, which lost 3 bases and 0 bases, there was a span of 3 bases. The covered CDR3 bases are TGTGCCAGCGGTGGGGTTTCCAACGAAAGATTATTT. Its translation is CASGGVSNERLF. The entire CDR3 reads CASGGVSNERLFF.

Comments on this clone: The gene symbols are mouse symbols. Sequencing ends 1 residue short of the CDR3 end; the germline J gene provides the rest. The gene calls are TRBV1 and TRBJ2-4; 8 nucleotides agree with TRBD2. Trimming cost V 2 bases and J 0 bases; bases outside gene matches: 4. The germline CDR1 and CDR2 sequences are NSQYPW and LRSPGD (reference sequence). The CDR3 extends over 16 amino acids. The sequenced part of the CDR3 DNA is TGCACCTGCAGTGCAAGGACTGGGCCTAGTCAAAACACCTTGTAC. It encodes CTCSARTGPSQNTLY. Given in full, the CDR3 is CTCSARTGPSQNTLYF. The complete variable domain, with remaining parts taken from reference TRBV1 and TRBJ2-4, reads VTLLEQNPRWRLVPRGQAVNLRCILKNSQYPWMSWYQQDLQKQLQWLFTLRSPGDKEVKSLPGADYLATRVTDTELRLQVANMSQGRTLYCTCSARTGPSQNTLYFGAGTRLSVL.

This clone was counted only a few times. Gene names are mouse gene names. Read sequence stops 1 residue before the CDR3 end, and the germline J gene provides the missing end. The sample holds other DNA sequences that translate to the same CDR3. This chain connects TRBV1 to TRBJ2-7; no clear D. The V and J ends lost 4 bases and 0 bases respectively, with 4 bases between them. Germline V gene lookup returns CDR1 NSQYPW and CDR2 LRSPGD (reference sequence). The CDR3 has 12 amino acids. The CDR3 here is CTCSGDSYEQYF. The CDR3 bases that were read are TGCACCTGCAGTGGAGACTCCTATGAACAGTAC.